This TCR beta chain was captured in a study of shared clonotypes between healthy human individuals. Findings and limits, study-wide: Enrolling few donors narrowed the genetic and exposure-history diversity that was represented.

Comments on this clone: The target antigen is unknown.

CDR1 SNHLY and CDR2 FYNNEI come from the germline V gene. The ends lost 4 bases at V and 7 bases at J; junction bases unmatched: 14. The CDR3 runs 17 residues. Assay used: immunoSEQ multiplex PCR; TCRdb lists only in-frame clones, some missing. The sample holds roughly 110,000 clones, about two thirds seen once. None of the donors, who were healthy HIV-negative adults, had recently had acute infections or vaccinations. This rearrangement joins TRBV2 to TRBJ1-5, with TRBD1 identical over 9 bases. The sequence was obtained from a woman aged 25 to 45 in good health. Sequenced: memory CD8+ T cells sorted from blood. Subset specified: CD45RO+ cells pooled with CCR7-negative TemRA cells. In DNA form, the CDR3 reads TGTGCCAGCAGTGTTGTCTTTGGGACAGGGTTAAACCAGCCCCAGCATTTT. Its protein is CASSVVFGTGLNQPQHF.